This TCR beta chain derives from a study of identical twins. TCRdb analysed the 5' RACE reads with MiXCR anew, one entry per CDR3 protein. Seen here are hundreds of thousands of distinct CDR3 sequences, roughly a quarter observed once, and the top ten hold about 2.9%. The CDR3 is 18 residues long. Germline loops: CDR1 SGHAT, CDR2 FQNNGV. V trimming: 1 base; J trimming: 0 bases; junction bases outside the gene matches: 6. This sample was also put to use in a study of T cells expressing NK-cell markers. That work contributes: With an anti-gamma-delta TCR antibody, sorting in several experiments was kept to alpha-beta TCR T cells. Once again these clonotypes came out on top in the CD3+CD56-NKG2C+ fraction of four donors.

The source of this sequence is a woman younger than 35 in good health. The V and J genes are TRBV11-2 and TRBJ2-2; 9 nucleotides match TRBD2. The sample consisted of CD4+ T cells sorted from blood. The CDR3 DNA sequence: TGTGCCAGCAGCTTAGTCCTAGCGGGGTTTTCGAACACCGGGGAGCTGTTTTTT. Its translation is CASSLVLAGFSNTGELFF.